This T cell receptor beta chain is drawn from a study of cytotoxic CD8 clonotypes in ibrutinib-treated CLL (dated by TCRdb to about 2021). Turning to the overall study: The cohort included more than 14 treatment-naive and about a dozen relapsed/refractory patients; around 17 were IGHV unmutated. Cryopreserved peripheral blood mononuclear cells were obtained prior to treatment, at the time of response, and at either disease progression or sustained remission. Longitudinal samples were obtainable from about 30% of the roughly 86 participants in the trial. Partial responses were observed in 24 patients and complete responses in 2; after a median follow-up of roughly 72 months, remission was maintained in 14 patients and progression was observed in about twelve. Patients were still on ibrutinib when every remission and progressive disease sample was collected. Samples at response were collected after a median of about twelve months of treatment, with a range of 6 to 36 months. On average, each sample had roughly 250,000 productive templates and roughly 95,000 productive rearrangements.

On a MiSeq, deep resolution sequencing aimed for a depth between 1 in 1 million and 1 in 200,000 T cells, with each clonotype covered approximately 10x on average. The immunoSEQ hsTCRB Kit was used to generate TCR beta libraries. The authors' pipeline ran thus. ImmunoSEQ Data Assistant and ImmunoSEQ Analyzer were used for data analysis, and V, D and J genes were assigned according to IMGT definitions. Clonality was computed as one minus normalized Shannon entropy of productive rearrangement frequencies, ranging from 0 to 1. Only overrepresented clonotypes making up at least 0.05% of each patient's repertoire were included in the public clonotype analysis. Approximately 14 age-matched healthy donor repertoires from immuneACCESS were used as controls for clonality. TCRdb holds this immuneACCESS table with in-frame rearrangements only. Some clones are missing; in checked studies, unresolved V genes explain under half, and the rest has no known cause. V and J calls and clone size are as listed in that table; D and trimming were resolved from the DNA. Here the sample has hundreds of thousands of clones; approximately 75% occur a single time. The ten largest clones represent roughly 10% of the sample.

Spanning cysteine to phenylalanine, the CDR3 consists of 12 amino acids. The CDR3 DNA has 36 bases and is translated from base 1. V loses 4 bases of germline sequence and J loses 4 bases, and the interval between the two ends is 2 bases. Worth noting for this clone: No antigen is known for it. Base qualities were left out, and no much larger clone turns up one base away.

What the authors observed across the whole study: Baseline clonality exceeded that of age-matched healthy donors and correlated strongly with circulating CD8+ T-cell counts. Public clonotypes were rare and either contracted or stayed stable during treatment, and the rise in clonality at ibrutinib response reflected the expansion of private clonotypes. An increase in clonality was observed at ibrutinib response, with clonality remaining stable during sustained remission and falling back toward baseline at progression. Lymph node repertoires were not examined, and the timing of sampling was not matched between patients in sustained remission and those whose disease progressed.

The time point label, read with the paper, signifies: 12 months on ibrutinib. For TCR beta library preparation, roughly 2.1 micrograms of genomic DNA were isolated from cryopreserved PBMCs. Longitudinal blood samples from CLL patients receiving ibrutinib monotherapy were subjected to high-throughput TCR beta sequencing. The patients took part in an open-label, single-center phase 2 trial of ibrutinib monotherapy. The TCR originated in a human donor with chronic lymphocytic leukemia. The chain is encoded by TRBV23-1 joined to TRBJ2-6, with no confident D gene call. TRBV23-1 is annotated as an ORF whose role is uncertain. The specimen comprised PBMCs, sampled after 12 months of ibrutinib treatment. The nucleotide sequence reads as follows: TGCGCCAGCAGTCCCGGGGCCAACGTCCTGACTTTC. This yields the protein CASSPGANVLTF.